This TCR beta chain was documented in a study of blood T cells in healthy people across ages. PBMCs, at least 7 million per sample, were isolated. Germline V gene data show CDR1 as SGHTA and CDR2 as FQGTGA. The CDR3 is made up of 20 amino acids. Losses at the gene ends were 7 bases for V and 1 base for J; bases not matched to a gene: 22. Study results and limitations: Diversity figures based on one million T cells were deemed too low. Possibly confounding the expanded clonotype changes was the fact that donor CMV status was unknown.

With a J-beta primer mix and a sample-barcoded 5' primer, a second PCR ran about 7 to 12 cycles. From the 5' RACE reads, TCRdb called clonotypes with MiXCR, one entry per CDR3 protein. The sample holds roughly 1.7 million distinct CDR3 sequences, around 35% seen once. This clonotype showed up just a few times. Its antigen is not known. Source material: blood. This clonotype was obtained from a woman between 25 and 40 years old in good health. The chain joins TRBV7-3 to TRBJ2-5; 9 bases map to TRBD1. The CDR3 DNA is TGTGCCAGCAACCCACAGGAAGATTCAACAGGGGGCACCGGCCAAGAGACCCAGTACTTC. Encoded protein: CASNPQEDSTGGTGQETQYF.